This T cell receptor beta chain came from a study of T-cell memory formation after mild COVID-19. Trimming stripped 3 bases from V and 1 base from J, with 9 bases between. Germline V gene lookup returns CDR1 KGHSH and CDR2 LQKENI. This CDR3 is 14 amino acids long. Each CDR3 protein gets one entry after TCRdb re-called the 5' RACE reads with MiXCR. The data contain hundreds of thousands of distinct CDR3 sequences, roughly 17% of them singletons. Material: PBMCs or a T cell subset sorted from them (not recorded which). This clonotype originated in an adult woman who had mild COVID-19 (a few samples of this study predate the infection). Cell type and time point are not known. This sequence joins TRBV18 and TRBJ1-1; D might be TRBD1 (6 bases). The CDR3 region is CASSPRDTNTEAFF. The CDR3 DNA sequence: TGTGCCAGCTCACCTAGGGACACGAACACTGAAGCTTTCTTT.